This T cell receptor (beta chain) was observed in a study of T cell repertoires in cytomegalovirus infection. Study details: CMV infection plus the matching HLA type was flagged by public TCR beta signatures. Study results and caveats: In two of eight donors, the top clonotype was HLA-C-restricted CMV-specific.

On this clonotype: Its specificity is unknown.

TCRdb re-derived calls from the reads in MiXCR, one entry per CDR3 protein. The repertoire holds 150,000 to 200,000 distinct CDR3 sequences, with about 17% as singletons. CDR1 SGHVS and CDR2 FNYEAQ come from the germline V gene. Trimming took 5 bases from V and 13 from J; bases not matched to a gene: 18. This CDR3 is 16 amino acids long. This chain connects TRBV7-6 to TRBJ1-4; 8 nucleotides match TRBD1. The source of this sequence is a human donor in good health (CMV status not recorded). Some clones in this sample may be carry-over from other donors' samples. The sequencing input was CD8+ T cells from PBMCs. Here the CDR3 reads CASSPRGQGERQRLFF. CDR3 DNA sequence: TGTGCCAGCAGCCCCCGCGGACAGGGAGAAAGACAAAGACTGTTTTTT.